This TCR beta chain originates from a study of T cells expressing NK-cell markers. Study summary: The eight sequenced donors comprised seven who were HCMV-seropositive and one who was seronegative. Broader study findings: HCMV specificity of the expanded NKG2C+ T cell clones stayed unclear. The leading position in the CD3+CD56-NKG2C+ fraction of a handful of donors also went to these clonotypes.

In generating TCR beta cDNA, 5'RACE template switching with UMIs was used. TCRdb reprocessed the 5' RACE reads and stores each CDR3 protein as one record, lacking DNA. The sample data list 200,000 to 300,000 distinct CDR3 sequences. Comments on this clonotype: Its antigen remains unknown.

The CDR3 consists of 16 residues. Germline values: CDR1 SGDLS, CDR2 YYNGEE. The TCR originated in a woman aged 18 to 75 in good health. The source material was blood T cells: a sorted CD56 or NKG2C T cell subset, CD4+ or CD8+ T cells, or bulk PBMC T cells (not recorded which). This sequence joins TRBV9 and TRBJ2-1; no DNA is available, so the TRBD1 call from TCRdb remains unchecked. The CDR3 sequence: CASSVARDTDWDEQFF.